Below, 5 T cell receptor beta chains from the same sample are listed, as sequenced in a study of blood T cell repertoires in COVID-19. The method was immunoSEQ multiplex PCR; TCRdb's version includes in-frame clones alone and lacks a portion of them. The sample carries 30,000 to 35,000 clones, over 75% recorded once. The specimen was peripheral blood. Receptors originate from an older man with COVID-19, enrolled during active disease.

The rearrangement joins TRBV27 to TRBJ2-3, with D unclear. The germline V gene has CDR1 MNHEY and CDR2 SMNVEV (reference sequence). V gave up 2 bases and J gave up 10 bases, with 13 bases separating them. There are 13 residues in the CDR3. Written as DNA, the CDR3 is TGTGCCAGCAGTTTAAACCCGCCGGGTTCGCAGTATTTT. The encoded protein is CASSLNPPGSQYF.

This clone is a singleton in its sample. V usage is TRBV9 and J usage is TRBJ1-2, with TRBD1 as a possible D gene (5 bases). CDR1 SGDLS and CDR2 YYNGEE come from the germline V gene. V shed 0 bases and J shed 4 bases, with 7 bases lying between them. This CDR3 has 13 residues. This CDR3 reads CASSVGRGYGYTF. CDR3 sequence (DNA): TGTGCCAGCAGCGTAGGGAGGGGCTATGGCTACACCTTC.

The V and J genes are TRBV27 and TRBJ2-6, with D possibly TRBD1 on 6 matching bases. The germline V and J ends were trimmed by 6 bases and 2 bases, with 20 bases remaining between them. The germline V gene encodes CDR1 MNHEY and CDR2 SMNVEV (reference sequence). The CDR3 extends over 18 amino acids. CDR3 nucleotide sequence: TGTGCCAGCAGGCGGGCACAGGGCCTGATAACTGGGGCCAACGTCCTGACTTTC. Its protein product is CASRRAQGLITGANVLTF.

This clone was recorded a few times. The chain has TRBV6-2 or TRBV6-3 and TRBJ2-7; 10 bases agree with TRBD1. V gave up 0 bases and J gave up 2 bases; unmatched junction bases: 10. Germline V gene data show CDR1 as MNHEY and CDR2 as SVGEGT. This CDR3 contains 18 residues. The CDR3 DNA sequence: TGTGCCAGCAGTTACTCGAGGGACAGGGGCCTAATCGCCTACGAGCAGTACTTC. This encodes CASSYSRDRGLIAYEQYF.

The rearrangement joins TRBV3-1 (or the pseudogene TRBV3-2) to TRBJ1-5; TRBD1 might be the D (5 bases). V lost 4 bases and J 1 base, leaving 11 bases between the germline ends. This CDR3 comprises 15 residues. Germline CDR1 and CDR2: LGHDT and YNNKEL (reference sequence). The DNA for the CDR3 is TGTGCCAGCAGCCCCAGGGTTTGGAGCAATCAGCCCCAGCATTTT. It yields the protein CASSPRVWSNQPQHF.